Included here is one TCR beta chain sequence, with context. Its antigen is not known. The data originate from a study of T cell repertoires in cytomegalovirus infection. Turning to the study itself: Indications came from public TCR beta signatures; they pointed to CMV infection and to a matching HLA type.

Notes on the study in general: Clonotype analysis showed dominance of the ex vivo response by HLA-C-restricted CMV-specific TCR beta clonotypes.

V dropped 3 bases and J dropped 7; count of bases not matched to a gene: 12. CDR1 is DFQATT, CDR2 SNEGSKA, per germline (reference sequence). The CDR3 runs to 15 residues. Via MiXCR, TCRdb re-called the reads, giving one row per CDR3 protein. The sample holds hundreds of thousands of distinct CDR3 sequences; about 28% are singletons and the top ten take 20%. This TCR was sampled from a human donor in good health (CMV status not recorded). Some clones in this sample may be carry-over from other donors' samples. This sample comprised cultured PBMCs, obtained from culture after CMV antigen stimulation. This chain joins TRBV20-1 and TRBJ1-5; 7 bases match TRBD1. The CDR3 nucleotides are TGCAGTGCTAGCTCCTCCGGGACAGCAAACCAGCCCCAGCATTTT. Translated, it gives CSASSSGTANQPQHF.